This T cell receptor (beta chain) was identified in a study of human T cells and chemical hapten exposure. Across the whole study: An approximately 2 cm by approximately 2 cm inner upper arm patch received 2% DPC for sensitization. General study findings and limits: The count of PT1 expanded TCRs correlated positively with patch test score. Versus controls, expanded TCRs had significantly more large CDR3 similarity clusters.

MiXCR, applied by TCRdb to the RACE reads, yields one record per CDR3 protein. The data show 80,000 to 95,000 distinct CDR3 sequences, with 11% seen just once and under 2.5% held by the top ten. The CDR3 runs 13 residues. CDR1 GTSNPN and CDR2 SVGIG come from the germline V gene (reference sequence). Trimming left V 0 bases short and J 3 bases short, with 6 bases between. This clonotype was recorded at least ten times. What it binds is not known. Time point described: patch test 2, 6 weeks after DPC sensitization. Regarding treatment: therapeutic diphenylcyclopropenone sensitization with weekly scalp DPC.

This sequence originates from a man aged 35 to 55 with alopecia areata. Some clones in this sample may be carry-over from other donors' samples. The V and J genes are TRBV30 and TRBJ2-1; D is ambiguous. The sequencing used whole blood, collected in connection with sensitization to the hapten diphenylcyclopropenone (DPC). The CDR3 protein is CAWSVGVYNEQFF. CDR3 sequence (DNA): TGTGCCTGGAGTGTCGGAGTCTACAATGAGCAGTTCTTC.